The next 16 T cell receptor beta chains were all read from a single sample in a study of blood T cells in healthy people across ages. With a J-beta primer mix and a sample-barcoded 5' primer, a second PCR ran about 6 to 11 cycles. TCRdb analysed the 5' RACE reads with MiXCR anew, one entry per CDR3 protein. The table shows approximately 1.5 million distinct CDR3 sequences, with about 31% occurring only once. Material for sequencing was blood. The source of these receptors is a woman aged 25-40 years in good health.

This clonotype occurred a few times. This chain links TRBV7-3 with TRBJ2-1; D is unclear. V gave up 2 bases and J gave up 7 bases, with 12 bases separating them. The V gene's germline CDR1 is SGHTA and CDR2 FQGTGA. There are 14 residues in the CDR3. In DNA, the CDR3 is TGTGCCAGCAGCTTAGACTCCGTGTCTAATGAGCAGTTCTTC. The encoded protein is CASSLDSVSNEQFF.

As for this clonotype: A junction end diverges from the germline sequence, so it may reflect a read error. The chain combines TRBV7-9 with TRBJ2-1; 8 bases fit TRBD1. The germline gives CDR1 SEHNR, CDR2 FQNEAQ (reference sequence). This CDR3 has 14 amino acids. CDR3 nucleotides: TGTGCCGGCAGCCAAGGACAGGGTCGGAATGAGCAGTTCTTC. Protein sequence: CAGSQGQGRNEQFF.

The CDR3 sequence: CSARPGTGGIETQYF. In DNA form, the CDR3 reads TGCAGTGCTAGACCCGGGACAGGGGGTATCGAGACCCAGTACTTC. This chain links TRBV20-1 with TRBJ2-5; 11 positions agree with TRBD1. Germline V gives CDR1 DFQATT, CDR2 SNEGSKA (reference sequence). The CDR3 loop spans 15 amino acids. Trimming took 2 bases from V and 5 from J; bases not matched to a gene: 7.

At least ten counts were recorded for this clonotype. This chain uses TRBV20-1 with TRBJ2-5; unclear D gene. There are 13 residues in the CDR3. Germline CDR1 and CDR2: DFQATT and SNEGSKA (reference sequence). V was pared by 3 bases and J by 3 bases, with 11 bases between. CDR3 amino acids: CSASSPMKETQYF. The CDR3 bases are TGCAGTGCTAGTTCTCCGATGAAAGAGACCCAGTACTTC.

This clonotype was counted only a few times. The V and J genes are TRBV5-6 and TRBJ2-1, with D unclear. Between the trimmed V and J ends, which lost 3 bases and 4 bases, there was a span of 11 bases. CDR3 length equals 14 residues. The germline V gene has CDR1 SGHDT and CDR2 YYEEEE. The CDR3 region is CASSWARDYNEQFF. CDR3 nucleotide sequence: TGTGCCAGCAGCTGGGCTCGTGATTACAATGAGCAGTTCTTC.

This chain connects TRBV10-2 to TRBJ2-3, with a possible D match to TRBD1 (6 bases). Germline values: CDR1 WSHSY, CDR2 SAAADI. CDR3 length: 14 amino acids. V gave up 8 bases and J gave up 1 base, with 13 bases separating them. Here the CDR3 reads CASVGTPRTDTQYF. The CDR3 DNA reads as TGCGCCAGCGTAGGGACACCTCGCACAGATACGCAGTATTTT.

This clonotype was counted only a few times. The chain carries TRBV20-1 and TRBJ2-1; 7 positions match TRBD1. The CDR3 sequence is 17 residues long. V trimming: 5 bases; J trimming: 2 bases; junction bases outside the gene matches: 15. CDR1 and CDR2 from the germline V gene are DFQATT and SNEGSKA (reference sequence). Written as DNA, the CDR3 is TGCAGTGCTCGTGGATTCACAGGGGATCTACCCTACAATGAGCAGTTCTTC. The encoded protein is CSARGFTGDLPYNEQFF.

The chain couples TRBV27 to TRBJ2-1, with D possibly TRBD1 on 5 matching bases. Trimming pared 0 bases from V and 8 bases from J, leaving 11 bases between. This CDR3 is built from 14 residues. Germline V gene lookup returns CDR1 MNHEY and CDR2 SMNVEV (reference sequence). The CDR3 sequence: CASSLSPQGDEQFF. Here the CDR3 DNA reads TGTGCCAGCAGTTTATCCCCCCAGGGCGATGAGCAGTTCTTC.

This clonotype was counted at least ten times. The chain joins TRBV10-3 to TRBJ2-3; D unclear. The CDR3 runs 12 residues. Germline V lookup: CDR1 ENHRY, CDR2 SYGVKD. V lost 6 bases and J 0 bases, leaving 4 bases between the germline ends. Written as DNA, the CDR3 is TGTGCCATCAGAGGGAGCACAGATACGCAGTATTTT. Its protein is CAIRGSTDTQYF.

The chain employs TRBV6-1 and TRBJ1-5; D remains unclear. V lost 0 bases to trimming and J lost 1 base, with 10 bases between them. Germline CDR1 and CDR2: MNHNS and SASEGT. The CDR3 has 16 amino acids. CDR3 sequence (DNA): TGTGCCAGCAGTGAAGCTAGGCAAAGGAGCAATCAGCCCCAGCATTTT. Translation gives CASSEARQRSNQPQHF.

This clonotype was seen a handful of times. V usage is TRBV20-1 and J usage is TRBJ1-2; TRBD1 is a possible D gene (5 bases). Germline CDR1 is DFQATT and CDR2 is SNEGSKA (reference sequence). The CDR3 contains 15 residues. V lost 3 bases, J lost 3 bases, and 17 bases lay in between. DNA of the CDR3: TGCAGTGCTAGGGCCGGGACCTCCGGTCACTATGGCTACACCTTC. This gives the protein CSARAGTSGHYGYTF.

The J gene is TRBJ2-2, the V gene TRBV29-1; TRBD1 might be the D (7 bases). The CDR3 loop spans 14 amino acids. V lost 6 bases and J 5 bases, leaving 16 bases between the germline ends. CDR1 and CDR2 (germline): SQVTM, ANQGSEA. CDR3 nucleotide sequence: TGCAGCGTGAACCCAGGGGGAGGAACCGGGGAGCTGTTTTTT. This sequence encodes CSVNPGGGTGELFF.

The sample holds many counts of this clonotype. The junction departs from the called germline gene at one end, perhaps through a read error. The gene calls are TRBV7-9 and TRBJ2-7, with TRBD2 matching over 13 bases. Germline V gene data show CDR1 as SEHNR and CDR2 as FQNEAQ (reference sequence). CDR3 length: 14 amino acids. The CDR3 nucleotides are TGCGCCAGCAGCCCGGGACTAGCGGGAAACGAGCAGTACTTC. Protein product: CASSPGLAGNEQYF.

J is TRBJ2-1 and V is TRBV9, with 15 bases aligning to TRBD2. The CDR3 extends over 16 amino acids. V lost 2 bases and J lost 10; bases outside the gene matches: 7. CDR1 SGDLS and CDR2 YYNGEE come from the germline V gene. CDR3 bases: TGTGCCAGCAGCGTGGGGGGACTAGCGGGAGGAAAGGAGCAGTTCTTC. Amino acids: CASSVGGLAGGKEQFF.

This clonotype was found many times. V is TRBV3-1 and J is TRBJ1-4; no definite D call. This CDR3 contains 14 residues. V was pared by 4 bases and J by 5 bases, with 11 bases between. Germline V lookup: CDR1 LGHDT, CDR2 YNNKEL (reference sequence). In DNA form, the CDR3 reads TGTGCCAGCAGCCTACTTACGGCGAATGAAAAACTGTTTTTT. Its translation is CASSLLTANEKLFF.

This clonotype was observed a few times. The rearrangement joins TRBV15 to TRBJ1-5; D uncertain. The CDR3 contains 17 residues. Germline CDR1 and CDR2: LNHNV and YYDKDF (reference sequence). With 0 bases removed from V and 1 base from J, the gap between germline ends came to 13 bases. The CDR3 reads CATSREDKTGSNQPQHF. The DNA of the CDR3 is TGTGCCACCAGCAGAGAAGATAAAACCGGAAGCAATCAGCCCCAGCATTTT.